One sample yielded the 20 T cell receptor beta chains listed below, sequenced in a study of beta chain features in type 1 diabetes. cDNA synthesis used the whole RNA isolate, giving expressed TCRB sequences. Generated by immunoSEQ multiplex PCR, the TCRdb table keeps only in-frame clones and is missing some. The sample has roughly 610,000 clones; around a sixth are singletons. Sequenced material: naive CD4+ T cells from blood. The receptors stem from a man in his late teens or twenties in good health.

This clone was seen only a few times. The CDR3, as DNA: TGTGCCAGCAGTTTAGGGGTCCCACGGGGGTCTCGGGCGGGAGGCTACGAGCAGTACTTC. Protein: CASSLGVPRGSRAGGYEQYF. This chain connects TRBV28 to TRBJ2-7; the match to TRBD2 covers 8 bases. CDR3 size: 20 residues. Germline V gives CDR1 MDHEN, CDR2 SYDVKM. Trimming at V came to 2 bases and at J to 3 bases, leaving 21 bases not matched to a gene.

This clone was found a few times. The V gene is TRBV4-2, the J gene TRBJ2-7; perhaps D is TRBD1 or TRBD2 (5 bases each). Between the trimmed V and J ends, which lost 0 bases and 2 bases, there was a span of 14 bases. The CDR3 sequence is 16 residues long. Germline V gives CDR1 LGHNA, CDR2 YNFKEQ. The CDR3 here is CASSQDSTRGAYEQYF. CDR3 in DNA: TGTGCCAGCAGCCAAGATAGTACCAGAGGGGCCTACGAGCAGTACTTC.

This clone showed up just a few times. The genes are TRBV4-3 and TRBJ2-7; D uncertain. V was pared by 4 bases and J by 5 bases, with 12 bases between. Germline V lookup: CDR1 LGHNA, CDR2 YSLEER. The CDR3 length is 13 residues. The CDR3, as DNA: TGCGCCAGCAGCCGGGAACACTTGGACGAGCAGTACTTC. Translation gives CASSREHLDEQYF.

The rearrangement joins TRBV12-5 to TRBJ2-3; the match to TRBD2 covers 11 bases. Germline V gene sequence: CDR1 LGHNT, CDR2 FRNRAP. Trimming took 6 bases from V and 2 from J; bases not matched to a gene: 4. This CDR3 spans 15 amino acids. CDR3 nucleotides: TGTGCTAGTGGCGTAGCGGGAGGGAACACAGATACGCAGTATTTT. As protein: CASGVAGGNTDTQYF.

This chain connects TRBV29-1 to TRBJ2-7; D is possibly TRBD1 (5 bases). The CDR3 consists of 14 residues. In germline, CDR1 is SQVTM, CDR2 ANQGSEA. Trimming removed 6 bases at V and 2 bases at J, with 17 bases between. The CDR3 nucleotides read TGCAGCGTCGTTCAGACAGCCTCAACCTACGAGCAGTACTTC. Its translation is CSVVQTASTYEQYF.

A note on this clone: The sample carries other DNA sequences with the same CDR3. CDR3 DNA sequence: TGTGCCAGCAGCCAAGACGGCTATGGCTACACCTTC. Its protein product is CASSQDGYGYTF. This chain joins TRBV14 and TRBJ1-2; no clear D gene. There are 12 residues in the CDR3. The germline V gene encodes CDR1 SGHDN and CDR2 FVKESK. Trimming removed 0 bases from V and 4 bases from J, with 3 bases in between.

The DNA of the CDR3 is TGTGCCAGCAGTTTAGGGGGACGGGTCACTGAAGCTTTCTTT. Protein sequence: CASSLGGRVTEAFF. This sequence joins TRBV28 and TRBJ1-1, with D tentatively TRBD1 (5 bases). Trimming cost V 2 bases and J 4 bases, with 11 bases left between them. Germline loops: CDR1 MDHEN, CDR2 SYDVKM. CDR3 size: 14 residues.

This clone was picked up many times. This CDR3 is CASGSSGANVLTF. Written as DNA, the CDR3 is TGTGCTAGTGGATCCTCTGGGGCCAACGTCCTGACTTTC. The V and J genes are TRBV12-5 and TRBJ2-6; D unresolved. Trimming pared 6 bases from V and 0 bases from J, leaving 3 bases between. The CDR3 extends over 13 amino acids. The germline V gene encodes CDR1 LGHNT and CDR2 FRNRAP. Together with reference TRBV12-5 and TRBJ2-6, the CDR3 gives the full variable domain: DARVTQTPRHKVTEMGQEVTMRCQPILGHNTVFWYRQTMMQGLELLAYFRNRAPLDDSGMPKDRFSAEMPDATLATLKIQPSEPRDSAVYFCASGSSGANVLTFGAGSRLTVL.

This clone occurred a few times. The chain carries TRBV7-9 and TRBJ1-1; D gene unclear. This CDR3 is built from 15 residues. Germline-derived CDR1 and CDR2 are SEHNR and FQNEAQ (reference sequence). Trimming took 2 bases from V and 1 from J, leaving 11 bases between them. The CDR3: CASSLQSQRNTEAFF. CDR3 DNA: TGTGCCAGCAGCTTACAGTCTCAGAGGAACACTGAAGCTTTCTTT.

The chain combines TRBV13 with TRBJ1-2; no reliable D call. The ends were cut back, 5 bases at V and 2 bases at J, with 12 bases in the middle. The germline CDR1 and CDR2 sequences are PRHDT and FYEKMQ (reference sequence). This CDR3 region has 14 residues. The chain's CDR3 is CASSPPGGNYGYTF. The CDR3 region has the DNA TGTGCCAGCAGCCCCCCCGGTGGGAACTATGGCTACACCTTC. Complete variable domain (other parts from reference TRBV13 and TRBJ1-2): AAGVIQSPRHLIKEKRETATLKCYPIPRHDTVYWYQQGPGQDPQFLISFYEKMQSDKGSIPDRFSAQQFSDYHSELNMSSLELGDSALYFCASSPPGGNYGYTFGSGTRLTVV.

This clone was seen a handful of times. The V gene is TRBV6-1, the J gene TRBJ2-2, with 7 bases that match TRBD2. V shed 7 bases, J shed 1 base, and the junction held 6 bases outside the gene matches. The CDR3 extends over 15 amino acids. Per germline, CDR1 MNHNS and CDR2 SASEGT. The CDR3 reads CASNSGGLNTGELFF. CDR3 in DNA: TGTGCCAGCAACTCGGGGGGTCTGAACACCGGGGAGCTGTTTTTT.

In this sample, this clone turned up a few times. The J gene is TRBJ2-7, the V gene TRBV5-4; D not resolved. Trimming left V 4 bases short and J 5 bases short, with 13 bases between. This CDR3 has 13 residues. The germline V gene has CDR1 SGHNT and CDR2 YYREEE (reference sequence). CDR3 sequence reads: CASSITSRHEQYF. DNA of the CDR3: TGTGCCAGCAGCATTACCAGTCGCCACGAGCAGTACTTC.

The genes are TRBV9 and TRBJ1-2; D remains ambiguous. Germline V gene lookup returns CDR1 SGDLS and CDR2 YYNGEE. The CDR3 is made up of 14 amino acids. Trimming took 5 bases from V and 0 from J, leaving 11 bases between them. The CDR3 loop is CASREGGPNYGYTF. The CDR3 DNA sequence: TGTGCCAGCAGAGAGGGAGGTCCTAACTATGGCTACACCTTC.

There are a few counts of this clone. The V and J genes are TRBV30 and TRBJ1-1, with D unresolved. This CDR3 has 11 amino acids. Germline CDR1 and CDR2: GTSNPN and SVGIG (reference sequence). Trimming cost V 3 bases and J 6 bases, with 8 bases left between them. CDR3 in DNA: TGTGCCTGGAGGGCGAAGGCTGAAGCTTTCTTT. Amino acid sequence: CAWRAKAEAFF.

The V gene is TRBV19, the J gene TRBJ2-2, with 7 bases matching TRBD1. Germline V gene data show CDR1 as LNHDA and CDR2 as SQIVND (reference sequence). The CDR3 runs to 14 residues. The V segment lost 6 bases and the J segment 5 bases; nucleotides outside the gene matches: 6. CDR3 coding DNA: TGTGCCAGTAGCGGGACAGTTCGGACCGGGGAGCTGTTTTTT. Protein: CASSGTVRTGELFF.

This clone was detected a few times. The rearrangement uses TRBV7-2 and TRBJ2-1; 13 nucleotides agree with TRBD2. The trim removed 1 base at V and 7 bases at J, leaving 1 base unmatched. Germline-derived CDR1 and CDR2 are SGHTA and FQGNSA. CDR3 size: 15 residues. CDR3 residues: CASSLELAGGNEQFF. The CDR3 bases are TGTGCCAGCAGCTTAGAACTAGCGGGAGGGAATGAGCAGTTCTTC.

Turning to this clone: The sample holds other DNA sequences that translate to the same CDR3. J is TRBJ2-7 and V is TRBV5-1; 9 nucleotides agree with TRBD1. Germline CDR1 reads SGHRS; CDR2 reads YFSETQ. Trimming cost V 3 bases and J 3 bases; bases outside gene matches: 1. CDR3 length equals 13 residues. The CDR3: CASSSGQGYEQYF. In DNA form, the CDR3 reads TGCGCCAGCAGCTCGGGACAGGGCTACGAGCAGTACTTC.

The V call is TRBV16, the J call TRBJ1-2; D gene uncertain. Trimming cost V 1 base and J 8 bases, with 14 bases left between them. Germline loops: CDR1 KGHSY, CDR2 FQNENV. The CDR3 is made up of 14 amino acids. The DNA of the CDR3 is TGTGCCAGCAGCCAATATGGCGGAGCCGGGGGCTACACCTTC. Translation: CASSQYGGAGGYTF. The full variable domain, rest sourced from reference TRBV16 and TRBJ1-2, is GEEVAQTPKHLVRGEGQKAKLYCAPIKGHSYVFWYQQVLKNEFKFLISFQNENVFDETGMPKERFSAKCLPNSPCSLEIQATKLEDSAVYFCASSQYGGAGGYTFGSGTRLTVV.

There are a few counts of this clone. The chain links TRBV9 to TRBJ2-1; no clear D. Trimming left V 0 bases short and J 8 bases short, with 15 bases between. This CDR3 comprises 15 residues. Germline V CDR1 and CDR2: SGDLS, YYNGEE. The CDR3 protein is CASSVGTYHRDEQFF. The CDR3 DNA sequence: TGTGCCAGCAGCGTAGGGACCTATCACCGGGATGAGCAGTTCTTC. The variable domain in full, with the rest retrieved from reference TRBV9 and TRBJ2-1, is DSGVTQTPKHLITATGQRVTLRCSPRSGDLSVYWYQQSLDQGLQFLIQYYNGEERAKGNILERFSAQQFPDLHSELNLSSLELGDSALYFCASSVGTYHRDEQFFGPGTRLTVL.

This clone was seen more than once but under ten times. The chain employs TRBV6-5 and TRBJ2-7; 11 nucleotides line up with TRBD1. V dropped 2 bases and J dropped 4; count of bases not matched to a gene: 4. CDR1 MNHEY and CDR2 SVGAGI come from the germline V gene. The CDR3 is 15 amino acids. The CDR3 DNA reads TGTGCCAGCAGTTACCCCGGACAGGGGGCTTACGAGCAGTACTTC. Its translation is CASSYPGQGAYEQYF.